A single sample is the source of the 14 T cell receptor beta chains below, sequenced in a study of blood T cell repertoires in COVID-19. Assay: immunoSEQ multiplex PCR; the TCRdb copy retains only in-frame clones and omits some. The table has around 68,000 clones, approximately 80% seen once. The sample taken for sequencing was peripheral blood. The receptors shown here come from a woman between 45 and 60 years old with acute or convalescent COVID-19.

V and J are TRBV14 and TRBJ2-3; 9 positions match TRBD2. The trim removed 7 bases at V and 2 bases at J, leaving 4 bases unmatched. CDR1 and CDR2 from the germline V gene are SGHDN and FVKESK. The CDR3 extends over 14 amino acids. The chain's CDR3 is CASNRLAATDTQYF. Written as DNA, the CDR3 is TGTGCCAGCAACCGACTAGCGGCCACAGATACGCAGTATTTT.

The chain has TRBV5-1 and TRBJ2-7, with TRBD1 matching over 7 bases. Germline V gives CDR1 SGHRS, CDR2 YFSETQ. The CDR3 is made up of 15 amino acids. V was pared by 4 bases and J by 2 bases, with 9 bases of the junction left unmatched. This CDR3 is CASSRETGITYEQYF. The CDR3 DNA follows: TGCGCCAGCAGCCGAGAGACAGGGATAACCTACGAGCAGTACTTC.

The chain has TRBV7-3 and TRBJ2-7, with D uncertain. The germline CDR1 and CDR2 sequences are SGHTA and FQGTGA. V shed 5 bases and J shed 1 base, with 15 bases lying between them. This CDR3 comprises 15 residues. The CDR3 here is CASSQGPAGSYEQYF. CDR3 bases: TGTGCCAGCAGCCAAGGCCCAGCAGGTTCCTACGAGCAGTACTTC.

The rearrangement links TRBV28 to TRBJ2-1; 9 bases align to TRBD1. There are 16 residues in the CDR3. Germline trimming cut 3 bases from V and 10 bases from J; bases unmatched to any gene: 13. The germline gives CDR1 MDHEN, CDR2 SYDVKM. CDR3 amino acids: CASSFYGTGMKREQFF. CDR3 sequence (DNA): TGTGCCAGCAGTTTTTATGGGACAGGGATGAAGAGGGAGCAGTTCTTC.

The chain carries TRBV30 and TRBJ2-7; possible D gene TRBD1, 5 bases. CDR1 is GTSNPN, CDR2 SVGIG, per germline (reference sequence). V was shortened by 1 base and J by 4 bases, with 20 bases between the two germline ends. The CDR3 is 16 amino acids. In DNA form, the CDR3 reads TGTGCCTGGAGTGCCGCAGGGCCGGTGAATAGATACGAGCAGTACTTC. Protein: CAWSAAGPVNRYEQYF.

The rearrangement uses TRBV6-5 and TRBJ2-1; 11 nucleotides agree with TRBD2. The CDR3 consists of 15 residues. Trimming cost V 0 bases and J 10 bases; bases outside gene matches: 5. CDR1 and CDR2 (germline): MNHEY, SVGAGI. In DNA, the CDR3 is TGTGCCAGCAGTTACTCGTGGCTAGCGGGAGGAGAGCAGTTCTTC. Protein product: CASSYSWLAGGEQFF.

The V call is TRBV7-8, the J call TRBJ1-5; possible D gene TRBD1, 5 bases. The V end lost 6 bases, the J end lost 0 bases, and 9 bases lay between the germline ends. Per the germline V gene, CDR1 is SGHVS and CDR2 is FQNEAQ. This CDR3 contains 14 residues. The CDR3 DNA follows: TGTGCCAGCAGTTCAGGGTATAGCAATCAGCCCCAGCATTTT. Translating it yields CASSSGYSNQPQHF.

J is TRBJ2-1 and V is TRBV7-3; 10 nucleotides line up with TRBD2. This CDR3 comprises 15 residues. J was trimmed by 7 bases and V by 4 bases; bases with no gene match: 7. CDR1 is SGHTA and CDR2 is FQGTGA in the germline V gene. CDR3: CASSSSGGRFNEQFF. Here the CDR3 DNA reads TGTGCCAGCAGCTCTAGCGGGGGACGATTTAATGAGCAGTTCTTC.

CDR3 in DNA: TGTGCCAGCAGCCCGGGACTAGCGGGAGGAGTGCAGTACTTC. Encoded protein: CASSPGLAGGVQYF. J is TRBJ2-7 and V is TRBV7-2; 15 nucleotides line up with TRBD2. This CDR3 has 14 amino acids. From germline, CDR1 is SGHTA and CDR2 FQGNSA. After removal of 5 bases from V and 9 bases from J, the junction contained 5 bases not matched to a gene.

This clone has just one count. J is TRBJ1-3 and V is TRBV7-2; the D gene is possibly TRBD1 (6 bases). The germline V gene encodes CDR1 SGHTA and CDR2 FQGNSA. The CDR3 covers 14 residues. The V end lost 5 bases, the J end lost 9 bases, and 17 bases lay between the germline ends. DNA of the CDR3: TGTGCCAGCAGCCCTAGACGGACAGACGGCACCATATATTTT. It specifies CASSPRRTDGTIYF.

The rearrangement joins TRBV4-3 to TRBJ1-6; D ambiguous. Trimming took off 0 bases at V and 0 bases at J, with 3 bases between the two ends. From germline, CDR1 is LGHNA and CDR2 YSLEER. This CDR3 is built from 15 residues. CDR3 DNA sequence: TGCGCCAGCAGCCAAGACAGCTCCTATAATTCACCCCTCCACTTT. This encodes CASSQDSSYNSPLHF.

This chain uses TRBV19 with TRBJ1-5; D may be TRBD1 (6 bases). The CDR3 runs 15 residues. Trimming left V 3 bases short and J 1 base short, with 10 bases between. Germline loops: CDR1 LNHDA, CDR2 SQIVND (reference sequence). The CDR3 spells CASSIRGASNQPQHF. The CDR3 DNA is TGTGCCAGTAGTATCCGGGGGGCAAGCAATCAGCCCCAGCATTTT.

CDR3 coding DNA: TGTGCCAGCAGTGACTGGGCGGGAGGTGACAATGAGCAGTTCTTC. Protein: CASSDWAGGDNEQFF. J is TRBJ2-1 and V is TRBV28; 8 nucleotides match TRBD2. V shed 5 bases, J shed 5 bases, and the junction held 8 bases outside the gene matches. Germline V gene lookup returns CDR1 MDHEN and CDR2 SYDVKM. This CDR3 has 15 amino acids.

This clone was observed a few times. The genes are TRBV9 and TRBJ2-1, with 8 bases fitting TRBD1. The CDR3 spans 15 residues. Germline CDR1 and CDR2: SGDLS and YYNGEE. Trimming took 4 bases from V and 4 from J; bases not matched to a gene: 7. CDR3 nucleotides: TGTGCCAGCAGCTCAACAGGGGGGAAATACAATGAGCAGTTCTTC. Amino acid sequence: CASSSTGGKYNEQFF.